This TCR beta chain was recorded in a study of T cell responses to AZD1222 COVID-19 vaccine. Study-level findings and limits: No repertoire was sampled before or during the peak T cell response, only after it. Seropositive at baseline were only a handful of AZD1222 recipients. Among the donors, most were white British and more were female, and clonal diversity was possibly underestimated.

The CDR3 spans 15 residues. Trimming removed 3 bases at V and 3 bases at J, with 15 bases between. The germline CDR1 and CDR2 sequences are SGDLS and YYNGEE. Details on this clone: Antigen specificity is unknown.

Profiling relied on immunoSEQ multiplex PCR, and the TCRdb table lists in-frame clones only, not all of them. The sample carries about 130,000 clones, 90% to 95% recorded once. Sample: peripheral blood, taken on day 0 of AZD1222 vaccination. The TCR sequence derives from an adult in good health. The gene calls are TRBV9 and TRBJ1-1; no definite D call. The CDR3, as DNA: TGTGCCAGCAGCGCCAGTCCTAGGGCCCACACTGAAGCTTTCTTT. Its translation is CASSASPRAHTEAFF.